The 3 T cell receptor beta chains in this list originate from one sample, sequenced in a study of shared clonotypes between healthy human individuals. Using immunoSEQ multiplex PCR, the repertoire was profiled, and TCRdb retains in-frame clones only, with some absent. In the table there are roughly 2,500,000 clones, 80% to 95% of which are singletons. Sample: naive CD4+ T cells from PBMCs. Regarding subset: CD45RA+ positively selected. All receptors derive from a man aged 18 to 30 in good health. Some clones in this sample may be carry-over from other donors' samples.

J is TRBJ2-5 and V is TRBV7-9; unclear D gene. The CDR3 extends over 13 amino acids. V was pared by 6 bases and J by 0 bases, with 8 bases between. Germline V gives CDR1 SEHNR, CDR2 FQNEAQ (reference sequence). Here the CDR3 reads CASRTPNQETQYF. In DNA, the CDR3 is TGTGCCAGCAGGACGCCTAACCAAGAGACCCAGTACTTC.

V gene TRBV7-9 combines with J gene TRBJ2-6; a possible D gene is TRBD1 (6 bases). This CDR3 is built from 17 residues. With 5 bases removed from V and 0 bases from J, the gap between germline ends came to 14 bases. CDR1 is SEHNR and CDR2 is FQNEAQ in the germline V gene (reference sequence). CDR3 loop: CASSRTVHSSGANVLTF. The CDR3 nucleotides read TGTGCCAGCAGCCGGACAGTCCATAGCTCTGGGGCCAACGTCCTGACTTTC.

V usage is TRBV27 and J usage is TRBJ2-5; possibly TRBD2 for D (6 bases). The germline CDR1 and CDR2 sequences are MNHEY and SMNVEV (reference sequence). The V and J ends lost 0 bases and 7 bases respectively, with 12 bases between them. The CDR3 runs to 14 residues. CDR3 amino acids: CASSLSVGGGTQYF. CDR3 sequence (DNA): TGTGCCAGCAGTTTATCCGTCGGGGGAGGGACCCAGTACTTC.